Listed below are T cell receptor beta chains from one sample, sequenced in a study of blood T cell repertoires in COVID-19. The method was immunoSEQ multiplex PCR; TCRdb's version includes in-frame clones alone and lacks a portion of them. This table has 40,000 to 55,000 clones, 88% appearing once. Sequences were obtained from peripheral blood. The receptors were sampled from a human donor in a cohort sampled during active COVID-19. Each CDR3 is given with its conserved first and last residue. The D gene is left open where the match is weak. Clone size is given for some rows only: seen once, a few or many times, or a class if the clone is expanded.

v_gene,abundance,d_gene,j_gene,CDR3nt,CDR3aa
TRBV4-2,-,TRBD1,TRBJ1-2,TGTGCCAGCAGCCAAGCGAGGACAGGGAAAAGCTATGGCTACACCTTC,CASSQARTGKSYGYTF
TRBV30,once,-,TRBJ1-2,TGTGCCTGGAGTGTATCCCGTGGCTACACCTTC,CAWSVSRGYTF
TRBV7-9,-,-,TRBJ1-1,TGTGCCAGCAGCCAAACAGGGTATGATCTCATGAACACTGAAGCTTTCTTT,CASSQTGYDLMNTEAFF
TRBV10-3,-,-,TRBJ2-1,TGTGCCACGCAGGCAGGGGCCAATGAGCAGTTCTTC,CATQAGANEQFF
TRBV5-6,-,TRBD2,TRBJ2-5,TGTGCCAGCAGCCCGGGACTAGCGGTGAAGACCCAGTACTTC,CASSPGLAVKTQYF
TRBV30,few,-,TRBJ1-6,TGTGCCTGGACAACCCCCAGGGCGTATAATTCACCCCTCCACTTT,CAWTTPRAYNSPLHF
TRBV2,-,TRBD1,TRBJ1-1,TGTGCCAGCAGGGTCGACAGGGGGCGAGGCACTGAAGCTTTCTTT,CASRVDRGRGTEAFF
TRBV10-3,few,TRBD1,TRBJ2-7,TGTGCCATCAGCGGGGGACAGGGGGCGTCCTACGAGCAGTACTTC,CAISGGQGASYEQYF
TRBV3-1/TRBV3-2,-,-,TRBJ1-1,TGTGCCAGCAGCCAAGATATCTTGTACGGGAACACTGAAGCTTTCTTT,CASSQDILYGNTEAFF
TRBV9,-,-,TRBJ2-5,TGTGCCAGCAGCGTCGGGATTAACGGGGTCCAAGAGACCCAGTACTTC,CASSVGINGVQETQYF
TRBV5-5,-,TRBD1,TRBJ1-4,TGTGCCAGCAGCCCCGGGACAGTAAATGAAAAACTGTTTTTT,CASSPGTVNEKLFF
TRBV11-3,-,-,TRBJ2-3,TGTGCCAGCAGCTCGACAGGGACTAGCACAGATACGCAGTATTTT,CASSSTGTSTDTQYF
TRBV18,-,-,TRBJ2-5,TGTGCCAGCTCACGCGGGGCCTCAACTCAAGAGACCCAGTACTTC,CASSRGASTQETQYF
TRBV18,-,TRBD2,TRBJ2-5,TGTGCCAGCTCACTAGGGCTAGCGGGGGACCTGGAGACCCAGTACTTC,CASSLGLAGDLETQYF
TRBV11-2,-,-,TRBJ2-3,TGTGCCAGCAGCTTTGGTCAGGGTGTGGCAGATACGCAGTATTTT,CASSFGQGVADTQYF
TRBV12-5,once,-,TRBJ1-2,TGTGCTAGTGGTCCGAGAGATGGCTACACCTTC,CASGPRDGYTF
TRBV15,-,TRBD2,TRBJ2-2,TGTGCCACCAGCAGAGGGCCTAGCGGGGGGGCCACCGGGGAGCTGTTTTTT,CATSRGPSGGATGELFF
TRBV11-3,-,-,TRBJ2-7,TGTGCCAGCAGCGAACAGGGTCTCGAGCAGTACTTC,CASSEQGLEQYF
TRBV7-9,-,-,TRBJ2-2,TGTGCCAGCAGCCCCGGGACTCGCGCCGGGGAGCTGTTTTTT,CASSPGTRAGELFF
TRBV6-5,once,-,TRBJ1-1,TGTGCCAGCAGTTACGCGTCGTTGAGCACTGAAGCTTTCTTT,CASSYASLSTEAFF
TRBV5-1,-,-,TRBJ2-3,TGCGCCAGCAGCTTTCGGCAGGGGAGCACAGATACGCAGTATTTT,CASSFRQGSTDTQYF
TRBV3-1/TRBV3-2,-,-,TRBJ1-3,TGTGCCAGCAGCCTGAGGAACACCATATATTTT,CASSLRNTIYF
TRBV20-1,-,-,TRBJ2-5,TGCAGTGCTCAGATGGGAGAAGCCCAGTACTTC,CSAQMGEAQYF
TRBV2,-,-,TRBJ2-6,TGTGCCAGCGACACCCCAGACGGGGTCATCAGCTCTGGGGCCAACGTCCTGACTTTC,CASDTPDGVISSGANVLTF
TRBV5-5,-,TRBD1,TRBJ1-2,TGTGCCAGCAGCTGGGGTCCGGGACAGGTGTCGAATGGCTACACCTTC,CASSWGPGQVSNGYTF
TRBV18,-,-,TRBJ1-1,TGTGCCAGCTCACTCACAAACCGGGGTACTGAAGCTTTCTTT,CASSLTNRGTEAFF
TRBV19,-,TRBD1,TRBJ1-2,TGTGCCAGTAGTACCTGGGACAGTCGGTCCAGAGGCTACACCTTC,CASSTWDSRSRGYTF
TRBV19,-,-,TRBJ1-3,TGTGCCAGTAAACAACAGGATCCTCCTGGAAACACCATATATTTT,CASKQQDPPGNTIYF
TRBV7-8,-,-,TRBJ2-3,TGTGCCAGCAGCTTACGGGGTCCCTCACAAAACACAGATACGCAGTATTTT,CASSLRGPSQNTDTQYF
TRBV30,-,-,TRBJ1-4,TGTGCCTGGAGTGTAGGTGCGGTGGGAAAACTGTTTTTT,CAWSVGAVGKLFF
TRBV7-9,-,-,TRBJ1-6,TGTGCCAGCAGCATAGACAGAAATAATTCACCCCTCCACTTT,CASSIDRNNSPLHF
TRBV19,-,-,TRBJ1-2,TGTGCCAGTAGCTTAGACAGGATTGGCGGCTACACCTTC,CASSLDRIGGYTF